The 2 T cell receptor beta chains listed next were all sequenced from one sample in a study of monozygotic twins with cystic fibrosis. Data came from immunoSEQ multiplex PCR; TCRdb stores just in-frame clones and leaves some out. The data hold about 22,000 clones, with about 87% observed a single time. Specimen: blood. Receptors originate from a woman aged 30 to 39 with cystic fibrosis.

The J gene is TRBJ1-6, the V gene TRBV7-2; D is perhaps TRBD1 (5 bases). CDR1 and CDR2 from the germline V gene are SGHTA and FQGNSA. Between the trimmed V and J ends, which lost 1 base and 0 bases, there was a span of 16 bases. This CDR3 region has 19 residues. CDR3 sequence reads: CASSLVPGGTTSYNSPLHF. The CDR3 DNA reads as TGTGCCAGCAGCTTAGTGCCCGGGGGGACTACCTCCTATAATTCACCCCTCCACTTT.

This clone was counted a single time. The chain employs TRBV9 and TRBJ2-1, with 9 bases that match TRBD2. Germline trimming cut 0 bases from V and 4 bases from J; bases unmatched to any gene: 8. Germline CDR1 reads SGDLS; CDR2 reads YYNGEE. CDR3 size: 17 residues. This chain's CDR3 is CASSVGGSGGVYNEQFF. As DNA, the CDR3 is TGTGCCAGCAGCGTAGGTGGTAGCGGGGGAGTTTACAATGAGCAGTTCTTC.